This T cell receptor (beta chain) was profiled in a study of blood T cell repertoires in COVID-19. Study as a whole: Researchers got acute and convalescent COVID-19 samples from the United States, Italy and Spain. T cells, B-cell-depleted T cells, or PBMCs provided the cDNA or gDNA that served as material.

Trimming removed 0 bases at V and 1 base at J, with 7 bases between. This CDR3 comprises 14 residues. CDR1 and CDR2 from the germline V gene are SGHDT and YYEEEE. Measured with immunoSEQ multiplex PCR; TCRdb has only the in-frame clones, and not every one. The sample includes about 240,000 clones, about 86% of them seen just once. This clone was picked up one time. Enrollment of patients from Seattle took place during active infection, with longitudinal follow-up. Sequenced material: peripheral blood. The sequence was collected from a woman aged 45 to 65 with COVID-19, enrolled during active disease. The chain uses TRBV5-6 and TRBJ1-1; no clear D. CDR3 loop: CASSLASWNTEAFF. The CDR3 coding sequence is TGTGCCAGCAGCTTGGCCTCGTGGAACACTGAAGCTTTCTTT.